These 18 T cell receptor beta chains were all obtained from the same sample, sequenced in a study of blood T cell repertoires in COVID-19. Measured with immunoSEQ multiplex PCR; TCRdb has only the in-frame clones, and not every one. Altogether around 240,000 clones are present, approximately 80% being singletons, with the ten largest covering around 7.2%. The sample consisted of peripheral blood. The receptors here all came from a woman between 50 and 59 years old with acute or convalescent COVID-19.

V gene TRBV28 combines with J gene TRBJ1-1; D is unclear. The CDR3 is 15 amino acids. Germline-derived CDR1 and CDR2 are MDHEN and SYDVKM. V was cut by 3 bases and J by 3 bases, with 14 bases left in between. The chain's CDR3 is CASSFGSYGDTEAFF. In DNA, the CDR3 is TGTGCCAGCAGTTTCGGCTCCTACGGGGACACTGAAGCTTTCTTT.

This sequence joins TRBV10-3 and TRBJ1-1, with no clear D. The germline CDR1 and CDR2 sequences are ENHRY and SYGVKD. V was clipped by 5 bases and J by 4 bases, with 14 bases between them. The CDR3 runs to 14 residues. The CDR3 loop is CAISPRGFVTEAFF. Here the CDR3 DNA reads TGTGCCATCAGTCCCCGGGGTTTCGTCACTGAAGCTTTCTTT.

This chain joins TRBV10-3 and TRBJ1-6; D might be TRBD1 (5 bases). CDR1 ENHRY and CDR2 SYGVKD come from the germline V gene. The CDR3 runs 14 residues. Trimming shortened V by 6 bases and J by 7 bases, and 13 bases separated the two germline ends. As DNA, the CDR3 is TGTGCCATCAGCGTCGACAGATCAAATTCACCCCTCCACTTT. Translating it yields CAISVDRSNSPLHF.

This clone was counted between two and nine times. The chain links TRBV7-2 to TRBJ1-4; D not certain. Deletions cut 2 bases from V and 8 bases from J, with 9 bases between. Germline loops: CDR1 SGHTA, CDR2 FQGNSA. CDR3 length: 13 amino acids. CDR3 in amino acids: CASSLMIREKLFF. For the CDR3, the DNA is TGTGCCAGCAGCTTAATGATTCGGGAAAAACTGTTTTTT.

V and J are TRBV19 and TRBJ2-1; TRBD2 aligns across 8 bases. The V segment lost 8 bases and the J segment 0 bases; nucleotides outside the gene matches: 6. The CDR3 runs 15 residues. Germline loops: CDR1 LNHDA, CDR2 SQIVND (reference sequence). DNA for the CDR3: TGTGCCAGTTATGGCGGGACTAGCTCCTACAATGAGCAGTTCTTC. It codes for CASYGGTSSYNEQFF.

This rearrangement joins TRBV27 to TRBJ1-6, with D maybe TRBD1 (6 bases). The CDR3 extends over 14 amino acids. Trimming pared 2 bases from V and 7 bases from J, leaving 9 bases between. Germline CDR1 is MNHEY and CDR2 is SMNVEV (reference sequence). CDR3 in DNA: TGTGCCAGCAGTTTAGGGGGCAGAAATTCACCCCTCCACTTT. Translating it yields CASSLGGRNSPLHF.

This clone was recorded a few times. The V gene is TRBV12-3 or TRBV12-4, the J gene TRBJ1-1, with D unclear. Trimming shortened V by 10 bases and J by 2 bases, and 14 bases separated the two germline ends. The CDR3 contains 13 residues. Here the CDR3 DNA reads TGTGCCACCCGGTCCGGAGCAAACACTGAAGCTTTCTTT. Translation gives CATRSGANTEAFF.

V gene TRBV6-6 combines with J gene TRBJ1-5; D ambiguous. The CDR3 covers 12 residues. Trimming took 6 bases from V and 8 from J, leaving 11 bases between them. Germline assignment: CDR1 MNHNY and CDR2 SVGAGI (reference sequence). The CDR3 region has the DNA TGTGCCAGCAGCCGGGGTAGAGAGCCCCAGCATTTT. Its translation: CASSRGREPQHF.

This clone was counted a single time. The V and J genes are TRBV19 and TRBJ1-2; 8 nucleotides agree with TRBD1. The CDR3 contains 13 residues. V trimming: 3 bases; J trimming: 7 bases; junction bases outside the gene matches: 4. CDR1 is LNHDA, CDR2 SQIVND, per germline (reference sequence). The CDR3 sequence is CASSIGQGIGYTF. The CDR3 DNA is TGTGCCAGTAGTATCGGACAGGGTATTGGCTACACCTTC. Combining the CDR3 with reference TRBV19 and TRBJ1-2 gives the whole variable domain DGGITQSPKYLFRKEGQNVTLSCEQNLNHDAMYWYRQDPGQGLRLIYYSQIVNDFQKGDIAEGYSVSREKKESFPLTVTSAQKNPTAFYLCASSIGQGIGYTFGSGTRLTVV.

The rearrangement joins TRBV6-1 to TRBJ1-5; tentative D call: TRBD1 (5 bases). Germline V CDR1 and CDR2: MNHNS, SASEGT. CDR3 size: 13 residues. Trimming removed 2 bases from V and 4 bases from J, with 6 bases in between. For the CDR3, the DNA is TGTGCCAGCAGTGAAAACAGGAATCAGCCCCAGCATTTT. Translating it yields CASSENRNQPQHF.

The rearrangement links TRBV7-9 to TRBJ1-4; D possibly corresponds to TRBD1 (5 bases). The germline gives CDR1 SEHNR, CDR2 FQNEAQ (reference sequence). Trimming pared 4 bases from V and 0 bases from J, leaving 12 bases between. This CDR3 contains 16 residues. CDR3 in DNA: TGTGCCAGCAGCTCAGGGTTCGCGGCAACTAATGAAAAACTGTTTTTT. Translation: CASSSGFAATNEKLFF.

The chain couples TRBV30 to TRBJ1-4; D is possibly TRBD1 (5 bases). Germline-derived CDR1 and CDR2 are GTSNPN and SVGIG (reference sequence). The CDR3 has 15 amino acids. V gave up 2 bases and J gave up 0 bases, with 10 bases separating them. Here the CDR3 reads CAWSFRGTTNEKLFF. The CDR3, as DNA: TGTGCCTGGAGTTTCCGGGGGACAACTAATGAAAAACTGTTTTTT.

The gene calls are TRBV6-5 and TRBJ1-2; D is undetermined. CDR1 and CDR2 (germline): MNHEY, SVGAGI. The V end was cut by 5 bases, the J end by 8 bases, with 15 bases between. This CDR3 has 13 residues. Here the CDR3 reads CASSSGRETGYTF. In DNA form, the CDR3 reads TGTGCCAGCAGTAGTGGACGGGAAACCGGCTACACCTTC.

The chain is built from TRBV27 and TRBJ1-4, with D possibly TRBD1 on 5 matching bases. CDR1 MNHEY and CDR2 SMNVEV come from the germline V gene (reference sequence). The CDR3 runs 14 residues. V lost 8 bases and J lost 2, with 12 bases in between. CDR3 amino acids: CASGTRVTNEKLFF. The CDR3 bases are TGTGCCAGCGGTACCAGGGTTACTAATGAAAAACTGTTTTTT. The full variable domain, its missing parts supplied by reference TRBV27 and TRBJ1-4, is EAQVTQNPRYLITVTGKKLTVTCSQNMNHEYMSWYRQDPGLGLRQIYYSMNVEVTDKGDVPEGYKVSRKEKRNFPLILESPSPNQTSLYFCASGTRVTNEKLFFGSGTQLSVL.

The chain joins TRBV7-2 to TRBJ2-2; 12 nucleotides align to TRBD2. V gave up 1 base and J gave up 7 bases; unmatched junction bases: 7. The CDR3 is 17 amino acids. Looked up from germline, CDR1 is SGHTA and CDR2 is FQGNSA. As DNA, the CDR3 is TGTGCCAGCAGCTTAGGACTAGCGGGAGTTTTGGGCGGGGAGCTGTTTTTT. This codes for CASSLGLAGVLGGELFF.

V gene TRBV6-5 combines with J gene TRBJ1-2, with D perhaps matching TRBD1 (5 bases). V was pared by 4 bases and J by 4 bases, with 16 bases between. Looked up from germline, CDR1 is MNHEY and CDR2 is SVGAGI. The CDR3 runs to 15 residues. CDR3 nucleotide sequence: TGTGCCAGCAGTTTCTCGGGACTAGGGAGCTATGGCTACACCTTC. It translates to CASSFSGLGSYGYTF.

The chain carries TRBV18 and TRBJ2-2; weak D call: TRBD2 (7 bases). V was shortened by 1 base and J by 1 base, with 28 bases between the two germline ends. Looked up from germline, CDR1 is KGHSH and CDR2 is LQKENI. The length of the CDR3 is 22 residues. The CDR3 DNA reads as TGTGCCAGCTCACCACTCAGGGCAAGGGGGGGCCGGACCGTCCTGAACACCGGGGAGCTGTTTTTT. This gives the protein CASSPLRARGGRTVLNTGELFF. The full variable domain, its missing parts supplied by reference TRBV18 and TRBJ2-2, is NAGVMQNPRHLVRRRGQEARLRCSPMKGHSHVYWYRQLPEEGLKFMVYLQKENIIDESGMPKERFSAEFPKEGPSILRIQQVVRGDSAAYFCASSPLRARGGRTVLNTGELFFGEGSRLTVL.

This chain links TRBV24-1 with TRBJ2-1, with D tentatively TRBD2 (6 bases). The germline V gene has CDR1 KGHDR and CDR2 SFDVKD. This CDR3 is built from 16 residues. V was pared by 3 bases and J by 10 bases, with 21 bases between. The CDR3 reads CATSDDRRTAGREQFF. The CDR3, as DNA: TGTGCCACCAGTGATGATAGACGTACAGCTGGGAGGGAGCAGTTCTTC.